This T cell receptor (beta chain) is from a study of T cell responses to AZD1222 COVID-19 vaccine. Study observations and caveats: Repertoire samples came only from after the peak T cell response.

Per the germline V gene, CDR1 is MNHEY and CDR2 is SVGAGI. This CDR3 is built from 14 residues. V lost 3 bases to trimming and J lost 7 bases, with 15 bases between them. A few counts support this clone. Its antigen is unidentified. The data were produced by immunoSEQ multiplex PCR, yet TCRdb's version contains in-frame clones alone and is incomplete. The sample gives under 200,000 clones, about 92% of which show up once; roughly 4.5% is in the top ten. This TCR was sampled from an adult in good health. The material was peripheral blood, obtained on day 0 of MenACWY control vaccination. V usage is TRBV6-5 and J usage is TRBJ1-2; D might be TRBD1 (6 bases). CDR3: CASSYDRPGAGYTF. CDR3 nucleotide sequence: TGTGCCAGCAGTTATGATCGTCCGGGGGCTGGCTACACCTTC.